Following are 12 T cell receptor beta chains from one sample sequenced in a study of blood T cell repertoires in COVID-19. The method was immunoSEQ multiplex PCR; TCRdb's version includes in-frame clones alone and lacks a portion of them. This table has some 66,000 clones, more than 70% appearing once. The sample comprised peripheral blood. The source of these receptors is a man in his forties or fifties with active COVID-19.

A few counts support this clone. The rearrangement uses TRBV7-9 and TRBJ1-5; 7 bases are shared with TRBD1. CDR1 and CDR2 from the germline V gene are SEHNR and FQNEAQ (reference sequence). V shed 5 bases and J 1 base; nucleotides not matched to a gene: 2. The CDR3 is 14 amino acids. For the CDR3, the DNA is TGTGCCAGCAGCGCCAGGGGGAGCAATCAGCCCCAGCATTTT. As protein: CASSARGSNQPQHF. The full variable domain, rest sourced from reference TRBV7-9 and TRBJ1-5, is DTGVSQNPRHKITKRGQNVTFRCDPISEHNRLYWYRQTLGQGPEFLTYFQNEAQLEKSRLLSDRFSAERPKGSFSTLEIQRTEQGDSAMYLCASSARGSNQPQHFGDGTRLSIL.

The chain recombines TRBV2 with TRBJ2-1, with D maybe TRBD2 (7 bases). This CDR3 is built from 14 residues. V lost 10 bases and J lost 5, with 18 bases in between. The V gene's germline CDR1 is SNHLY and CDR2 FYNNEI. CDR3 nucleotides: TGTGCCACCCGGGGGCTAGCGGTAAACAATGAGCAGTTCTTC. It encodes CATRGLAVNNEQFF.

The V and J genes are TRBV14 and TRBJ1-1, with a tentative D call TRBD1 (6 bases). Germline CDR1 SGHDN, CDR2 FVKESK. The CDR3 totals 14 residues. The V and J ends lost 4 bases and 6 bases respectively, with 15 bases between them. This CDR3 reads CASSLVTGSAEAFF. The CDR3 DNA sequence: TGTGCCAGCAGCCTGGTTACAGGGTCAGCTGAAGCTTTCTTT.

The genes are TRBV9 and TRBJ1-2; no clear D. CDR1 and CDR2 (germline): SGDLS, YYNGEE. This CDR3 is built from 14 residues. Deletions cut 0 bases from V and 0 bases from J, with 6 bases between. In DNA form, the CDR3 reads TGTGCCAGCAGCGTAGAAGCGTCTAACTATGGCTACACCTTC. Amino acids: CASSVEASNYGYTF.

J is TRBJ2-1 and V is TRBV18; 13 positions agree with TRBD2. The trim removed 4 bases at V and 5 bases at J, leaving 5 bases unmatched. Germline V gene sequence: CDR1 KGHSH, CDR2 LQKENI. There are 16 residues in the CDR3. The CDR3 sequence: CASSLAGTSGNNEQFF. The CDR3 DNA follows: TGTGCCAGCTCACTGGCCGGGACTAGCGGGAACAATGAGCAGTTCTTC.

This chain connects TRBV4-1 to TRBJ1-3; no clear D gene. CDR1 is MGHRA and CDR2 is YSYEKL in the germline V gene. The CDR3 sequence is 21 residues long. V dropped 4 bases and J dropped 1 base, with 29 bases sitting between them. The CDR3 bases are TGCGCCAGCAGCCGAGGAGCCCGGGATCTTCATCGCTCAGTTTCTGGAAACACCATATATTTT. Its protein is CASSRGARDLHRSVSGNTIYF.

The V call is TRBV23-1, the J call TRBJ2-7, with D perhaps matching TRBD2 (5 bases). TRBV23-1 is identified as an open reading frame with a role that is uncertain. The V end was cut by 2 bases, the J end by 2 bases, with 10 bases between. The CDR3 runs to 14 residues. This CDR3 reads CASSQSRDPYEQYV. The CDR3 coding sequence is TGCGCCAGCAGTCAAAGTCGGGATCCCTACGAGCAGTACGTC.

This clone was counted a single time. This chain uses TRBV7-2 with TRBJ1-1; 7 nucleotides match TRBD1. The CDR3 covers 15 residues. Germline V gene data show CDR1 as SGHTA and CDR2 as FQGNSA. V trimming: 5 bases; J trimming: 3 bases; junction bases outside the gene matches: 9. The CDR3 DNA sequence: TGTGCCAGCAGCCTCCACAGGGGTCAGTACACTGAAGCTTTCTTT. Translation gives CASSLHRGQYTEAFF.

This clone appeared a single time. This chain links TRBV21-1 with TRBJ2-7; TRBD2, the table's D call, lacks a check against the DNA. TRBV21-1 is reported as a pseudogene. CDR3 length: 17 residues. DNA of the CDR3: TGTGCCAGCAAGCCCCCGGGACTAGCGGAATGCTCCTACGAGCAGTACGTC. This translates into CASKPPGLAECSYEQYV.

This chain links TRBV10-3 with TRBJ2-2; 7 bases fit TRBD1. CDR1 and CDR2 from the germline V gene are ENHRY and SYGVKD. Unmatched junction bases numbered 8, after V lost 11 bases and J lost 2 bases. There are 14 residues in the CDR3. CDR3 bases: TGTGCCTTCCGGGACAGCGTTAACACCGGGGAGCTGTTTTTT. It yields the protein CAFRDSVNTGELFF.

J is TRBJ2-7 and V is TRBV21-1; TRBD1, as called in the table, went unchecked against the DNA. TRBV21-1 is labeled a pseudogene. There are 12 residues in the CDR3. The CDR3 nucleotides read TGTGCCAGCAGCCTGGTCGTTGGGGGCAAGTACGTC. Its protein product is CASSLVVGGKYV.

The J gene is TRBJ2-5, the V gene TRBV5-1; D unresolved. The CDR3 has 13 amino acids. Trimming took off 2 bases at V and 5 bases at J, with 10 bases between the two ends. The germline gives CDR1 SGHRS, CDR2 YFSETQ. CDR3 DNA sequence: TGCGCCAGCAGCTTATCCCAATTGGAGACCCAGTACTTC. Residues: CASSLSQLETQYF. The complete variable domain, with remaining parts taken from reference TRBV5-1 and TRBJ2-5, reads KAGVTQTPRYLIKTRGQQVTLSCSPISGHRSVSWYQQTPGQGLQFLFEYFSETQRNKGNFPGRFSGRQFSNSRSEMNVSTLELGDSALYLCASSLSQLETQYFGPGTRLLVL.